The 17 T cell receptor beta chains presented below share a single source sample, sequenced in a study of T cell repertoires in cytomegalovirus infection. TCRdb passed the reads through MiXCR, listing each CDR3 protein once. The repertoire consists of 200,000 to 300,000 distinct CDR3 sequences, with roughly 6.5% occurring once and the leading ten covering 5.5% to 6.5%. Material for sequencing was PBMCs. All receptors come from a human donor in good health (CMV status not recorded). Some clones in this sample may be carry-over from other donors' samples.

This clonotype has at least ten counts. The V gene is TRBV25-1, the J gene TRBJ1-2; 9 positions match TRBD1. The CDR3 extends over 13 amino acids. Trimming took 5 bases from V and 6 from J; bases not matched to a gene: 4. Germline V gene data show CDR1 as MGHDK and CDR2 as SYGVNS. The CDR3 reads CASSLQGAHGYTF. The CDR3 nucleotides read TGTGCCAGCAGTCTACAGGGGGCGCATGGCTACACCTTC.

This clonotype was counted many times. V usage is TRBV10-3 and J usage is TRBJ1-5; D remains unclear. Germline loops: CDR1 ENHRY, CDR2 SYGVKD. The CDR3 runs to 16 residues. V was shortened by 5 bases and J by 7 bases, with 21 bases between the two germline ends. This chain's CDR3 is CAISPSSGDGKQPQHF. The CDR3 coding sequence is TGTGCCATCAGTCCGTCATCCGGCGACGGGAAGCAGCCCCAGCATTTT.

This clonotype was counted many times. In DNA form, the CDR3 reads TGTGCCAGCAGTGACAATCTTGGGACCCGGCAGTACTTC. The encoded protein is CASSDNLGTRQYF. The V call is TRBV6-5, the J call TRBJ2-7; D is possibly TRBD1 or TRBD2 (5 bases each). CDR3 length: 13 residues. CDR1 is MNHEY and CDR2 is SVGAGI in the germline V gene. The V and J ends lost 5 bases and 9 bases respectively, with 17 bases between them.

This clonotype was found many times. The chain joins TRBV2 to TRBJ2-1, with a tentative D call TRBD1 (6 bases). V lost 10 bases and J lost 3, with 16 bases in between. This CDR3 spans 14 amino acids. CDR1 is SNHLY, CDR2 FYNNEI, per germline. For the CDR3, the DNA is TGTGCCAAACAAGACCGGGACAACTACAATGAGCAGTTCTTC. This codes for CAKQDRDNYNEQFF. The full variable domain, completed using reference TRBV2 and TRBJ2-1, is EPEVTQTPSHQVTQMGQEVILRCVPISNHLYFYWYRQILGQKVEFLVSFYNNEISEKSEIFDDQFSVERPDGSNFTLKIRSTKLEDSAMYFCAKQDRDNYNEQFFGPGTRLTVL.

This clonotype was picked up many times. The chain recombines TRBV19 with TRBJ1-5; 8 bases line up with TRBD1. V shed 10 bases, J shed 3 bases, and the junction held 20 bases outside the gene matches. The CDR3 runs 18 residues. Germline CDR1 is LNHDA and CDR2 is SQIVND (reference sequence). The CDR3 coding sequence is TGTGCCACCCAGCCTACCTACCCGACAGGGGCTCTCAATCAGCCCCAGCATTTT. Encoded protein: CATQPTYPTGALNQPQHF.

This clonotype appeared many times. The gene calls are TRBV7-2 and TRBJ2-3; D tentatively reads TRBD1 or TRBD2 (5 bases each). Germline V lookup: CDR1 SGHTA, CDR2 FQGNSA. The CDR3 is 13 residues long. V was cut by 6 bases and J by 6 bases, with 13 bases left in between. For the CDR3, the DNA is TGTGCCAGCAGTTTCGAGGGGCAGGATACGCAGTATTTT. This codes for CASSFEGQDTQYF.

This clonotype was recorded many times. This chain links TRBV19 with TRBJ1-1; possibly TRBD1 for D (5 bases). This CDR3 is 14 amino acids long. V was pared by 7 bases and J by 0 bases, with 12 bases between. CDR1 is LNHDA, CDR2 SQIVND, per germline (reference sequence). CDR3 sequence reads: CASTEGRMNTEAFF. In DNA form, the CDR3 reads TGTGCCAGTACTGAGGGACGGATGAACACTGAAGCTTTCTTT.

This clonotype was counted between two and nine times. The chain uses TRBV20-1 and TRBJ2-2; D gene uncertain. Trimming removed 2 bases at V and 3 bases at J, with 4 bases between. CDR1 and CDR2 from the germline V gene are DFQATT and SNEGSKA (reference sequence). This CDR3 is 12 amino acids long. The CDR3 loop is CSARRYTGELFF. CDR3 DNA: TGCAGTGCTAGACGTTACACCGGGGAGCTGTTTTTT.

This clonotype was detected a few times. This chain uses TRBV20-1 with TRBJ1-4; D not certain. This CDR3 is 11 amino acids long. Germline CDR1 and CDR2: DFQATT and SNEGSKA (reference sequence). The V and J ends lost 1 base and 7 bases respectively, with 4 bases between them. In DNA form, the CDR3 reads TGCAGTGCTAGAGCTATTGAAAAACTGTTTTTT. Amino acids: CSARAIEKLFF.

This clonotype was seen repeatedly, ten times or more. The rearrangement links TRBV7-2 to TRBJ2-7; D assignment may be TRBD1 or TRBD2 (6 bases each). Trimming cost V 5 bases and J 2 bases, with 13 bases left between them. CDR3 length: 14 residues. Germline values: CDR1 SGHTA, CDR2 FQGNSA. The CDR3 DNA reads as TGTGCCAGCAGCACCCAGGAGGGGGCCTACGAGCAGTACTTC. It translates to CASSTQEGAYEQYF.

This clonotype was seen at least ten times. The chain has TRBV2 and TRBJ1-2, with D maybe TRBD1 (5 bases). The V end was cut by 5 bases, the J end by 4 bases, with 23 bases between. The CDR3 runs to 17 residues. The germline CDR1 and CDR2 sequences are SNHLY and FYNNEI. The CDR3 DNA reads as TGTGCCAGCAGTACCCCTGCTCTGGGGGGTCGCGGCTATGGCTACACCTTC. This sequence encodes CASSTPALGGRGYGYTF.

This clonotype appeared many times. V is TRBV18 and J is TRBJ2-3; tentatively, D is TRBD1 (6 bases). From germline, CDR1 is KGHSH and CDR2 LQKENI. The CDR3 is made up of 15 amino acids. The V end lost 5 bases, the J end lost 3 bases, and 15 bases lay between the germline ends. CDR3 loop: CASSSTQGSTDTQYF. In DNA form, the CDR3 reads TGTGCCAGCTCATCTACGCAGGGGAGTACAGATACGCAGTATTTT.

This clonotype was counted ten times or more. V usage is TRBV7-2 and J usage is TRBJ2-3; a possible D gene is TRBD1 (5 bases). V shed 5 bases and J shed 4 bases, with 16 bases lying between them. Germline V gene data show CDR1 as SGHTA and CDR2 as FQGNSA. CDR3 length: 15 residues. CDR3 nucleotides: TGTGCCAGCAGCCCTCAGGGATCTCAACCAGATACGCAGTATTTT. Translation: CASSPQGSQPDTQYF.

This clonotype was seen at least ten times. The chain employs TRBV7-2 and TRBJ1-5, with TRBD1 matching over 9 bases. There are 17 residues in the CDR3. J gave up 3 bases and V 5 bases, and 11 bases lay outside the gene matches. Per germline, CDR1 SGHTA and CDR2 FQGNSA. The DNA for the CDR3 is TGTGCCAGCAGCCCCCCGGGACAGGGTATAGACAATCAGCCCCAGCATTTT. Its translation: CASSPPGQGIDNQPQHF.

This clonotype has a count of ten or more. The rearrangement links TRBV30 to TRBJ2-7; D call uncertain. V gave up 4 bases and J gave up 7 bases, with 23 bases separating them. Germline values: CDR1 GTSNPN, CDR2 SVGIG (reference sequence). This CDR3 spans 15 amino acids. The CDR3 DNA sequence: TGTGCCTGGAACGCCGGAACCACGGGCCGCAGGGAGCAGTACTTC. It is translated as CAWNAGTTGRREQYF.

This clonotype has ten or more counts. The CDR3 is CASSRAWNTIYF. DNA for the CDR3: TGTGCCAGCAGCCGCGCGTGGAACACCATATATTTT. This rearrangement joins TRBV7-9 to TRBJ1-3; unclear D gene. In germline, CDR1 is SEHNR, CDR2 FQNEAQ (reference sequence). V dropped 5 bases and J dropped 7 bases, with 9 bases sitting between them. CDR3 length: 12 amino acids.

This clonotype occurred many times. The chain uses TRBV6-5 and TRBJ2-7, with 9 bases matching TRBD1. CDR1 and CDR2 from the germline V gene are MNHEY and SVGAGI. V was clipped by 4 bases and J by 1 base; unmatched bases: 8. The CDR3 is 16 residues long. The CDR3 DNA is TGTGCCAGCAGTTCCGCGGGACAGGGTCATTCCTACGAGCAGTACTTC. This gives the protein CASSSAGQGHSYEQYF.